This TCR beta chain derives from a study of shared clonotypes between healthy human individuals. A remark on this clone: Its antigen is undetermined.

Trimming removed 2 bases from V and 4 bases from J, with 15 bases in between. Germline CDR1 is SNHLY and CDR2 is FYNNEI. This CDR3 is 16 amino acids long. Whole-study results and caveats: As a rule, naive subsets had a larger estimated richness than memory subsets.

Naivety among CD8 cells was defined by CD45RO negativity and positive CCR7 selection, thereby excluding terminally differentiated effector memory CD45RA+ cells. Deep-level running was used for the assay. Replicate sorted-subset PCRs were loaded with about 0.2 ug DNA, 31,000 or so T cell genomes. Generated by immunoSEQ multiplex PCR, the TCRdb table keeps only in-frame clones and is missing some. The data contain about 2 million clones, about 95% of them singletons. The chain couples TRBV2 to TRBJ1-5, with D possibly being TRBD1 (5 bases). The sequenced material came from naive CD8+ T cells sorted from blood. This sequence originates from a man younger than 35 in good health. CDR3 sequence: CASSERMGPGNQPQHF. The CDR3 DNA reads TGTGCCAGCAGTGAAAGGATGGGTCCAGGGAATCAGCCCCAGCATTTT.